This T cell receptor beta chain is from a study of blood T cell repertoires in COVID-19. TCRdb's table, derived via immunoSEQ multiplex PCR, lists solely in-frame clones and lacks some. Altogether 250,000 to 300,000 clones are present, 80% to 90% being singletons, with the ten largest covering around 16%. Trimming cost V 4 bases and J 2 bases; bases outside gene matches: 4. The CDR3 has 16 residues. Germline V CDR1 and CDR2: SGDLS, YYNGEE. The TCR was taken from a man between 18 and 29 years old who had recovered from COVID-19. The sequenced sample was PBMCs or T cells enriched from blood (not recorded which). The V and J genes are TRBV9 and TRBJ2-1; TRBD2 aligns across 12 bases. CDR3 amino acids: CASSPRTSGAYNEQFF. CDR3 nucleotides: TGTGCCAGCAGCCCGCGGACTAGCGGGGCCTACAATGAGCAGTTCTTC. Full variable domain (outside the CDR3, taken from reference TRBV9 and TRBJ2-1): DSGVTQTPKHLITATGQRVTLRCSPRSGDLSVYWYQQSLDQGLQFLIQYYNGEERAKGNILERFSAQQFPDLHSELNLSSLELGDSALYFCASSPRTSGAYNEQFFGPGTRLTVL.